The TCR beta chain described here comes from a study of CD8 T cells in Susac syndrome. Sequencing of TCR beta, carried out with a high-throughput approach, was applied to CD8+ and CD4+ T cells from the blood. Reverse transcription of roughly 0.5 to 1 ug RNA was carried out with random hexamers. MiXCR was run by TCRdb on the immunoSEQ multiplex PCR reads, yielding one entry per CDR3 protein. Of about 240,000 distinct CDR3 sequences listed, about 96% were seen once; the top ten hold around 0.093%. Germline V CDR1 and CDR2: SGHNT, YYREEE (reference sequence). The CDR3 extends over 14 amino acids. The V and J ends lost 4 bases and 6 bases, in that order; junction bases with no gene match: 6.

The V and J genes are TRBV5-4 and TRBJ2-1; 8 nucleotides line up with TRBD2. The sequence came from a human donor with Susac syndrome. Sequencing was performed on CD4+ T cells from PBMCs. The CDR3 reads CASSPKTSGNEQFF. In DNA, the CDR3 is TGTGCCAGCAGCCCGAAAACTAGCGGCAATGAGCAGTTCTTC. The full variable domain, completed using reference TRBV5-4 and TRBJ2-1, is ETGVTQSPTHLIKTRGQQVTLRCSSQSGHNTVSWYQQALGQGPQFIFQYYREEENGRGNFPPRFSGLQFPNYSSELNVNALELDDSALYLCASSPKTSGNEQFFGPGTRLTVL.